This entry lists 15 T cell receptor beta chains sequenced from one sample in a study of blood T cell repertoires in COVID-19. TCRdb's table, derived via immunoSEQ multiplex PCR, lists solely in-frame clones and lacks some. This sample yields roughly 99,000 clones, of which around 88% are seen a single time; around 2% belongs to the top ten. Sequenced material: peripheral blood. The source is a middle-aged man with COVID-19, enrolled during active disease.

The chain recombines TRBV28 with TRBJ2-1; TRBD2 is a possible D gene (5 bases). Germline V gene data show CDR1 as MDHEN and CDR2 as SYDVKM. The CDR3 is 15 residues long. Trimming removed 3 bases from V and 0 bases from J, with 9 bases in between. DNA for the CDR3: TGTGCCAGCAGTTTTGCGGGTGGCTCCTACAATGAGCAGTTCTTC. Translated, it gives CASSFAGGSYNEQFF.

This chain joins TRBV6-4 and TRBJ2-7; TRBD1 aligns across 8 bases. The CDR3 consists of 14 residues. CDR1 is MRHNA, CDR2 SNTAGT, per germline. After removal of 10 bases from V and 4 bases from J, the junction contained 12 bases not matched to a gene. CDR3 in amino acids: CAIQPQGARYEQYF. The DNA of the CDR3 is TGTGCCATTCAACCGCAGGGGGCGCGATACGAGCAGTACTTC.

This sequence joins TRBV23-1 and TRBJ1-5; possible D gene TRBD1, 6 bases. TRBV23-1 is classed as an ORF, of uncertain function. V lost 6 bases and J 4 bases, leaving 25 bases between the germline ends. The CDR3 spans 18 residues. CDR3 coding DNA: TGCGCCAGCAGGGGGCCTCGGGACAAGACAGGCTATAATCAGCCCCAGCATTTT. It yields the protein CASRGPRDKTGYNQPQHF.

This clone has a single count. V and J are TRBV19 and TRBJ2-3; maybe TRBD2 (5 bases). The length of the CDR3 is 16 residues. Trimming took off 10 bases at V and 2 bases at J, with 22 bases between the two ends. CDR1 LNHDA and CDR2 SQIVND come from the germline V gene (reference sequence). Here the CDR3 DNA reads TGTGCCACTCATGTTGACAACCGGGGATCCACAGATACGCAGTATTTT. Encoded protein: CATHVDNRGSTDTQYF.

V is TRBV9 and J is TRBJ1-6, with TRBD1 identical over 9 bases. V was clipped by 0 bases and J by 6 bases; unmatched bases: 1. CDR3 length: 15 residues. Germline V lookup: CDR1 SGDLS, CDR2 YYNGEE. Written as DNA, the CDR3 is TGTGCCAGCAGCGTAGTGGGACAGGGTAATTCACCCCTCCACTTT. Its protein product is CASSVVGQGNSPLHF.

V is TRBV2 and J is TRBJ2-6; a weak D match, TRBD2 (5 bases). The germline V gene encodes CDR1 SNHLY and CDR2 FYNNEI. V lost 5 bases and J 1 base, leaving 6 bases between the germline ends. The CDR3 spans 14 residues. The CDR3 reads CASSPGSGANVLTF. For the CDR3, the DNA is TGTGCCAGCAGTCCGGGATCTGGGGCCAACGTCCTGACTTTC.

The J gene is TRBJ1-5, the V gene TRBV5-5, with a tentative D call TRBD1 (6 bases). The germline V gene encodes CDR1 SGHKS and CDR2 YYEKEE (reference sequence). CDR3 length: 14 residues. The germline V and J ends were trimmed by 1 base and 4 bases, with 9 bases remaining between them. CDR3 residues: CASSLWDTNQPQHF. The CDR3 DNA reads TGTGCCAGCAGCTTGTGGGACACAAATCAGCCCCAGCATTTT.

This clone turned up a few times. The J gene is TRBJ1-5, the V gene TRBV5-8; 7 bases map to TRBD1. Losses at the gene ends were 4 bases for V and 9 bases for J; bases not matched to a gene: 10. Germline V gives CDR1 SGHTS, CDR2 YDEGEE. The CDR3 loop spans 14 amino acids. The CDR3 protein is CASSRGTDVRPQHF. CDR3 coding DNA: TGTGCCAGCAGCCGAGGGACAGATGTTCGGCCCCAGCATTTT.

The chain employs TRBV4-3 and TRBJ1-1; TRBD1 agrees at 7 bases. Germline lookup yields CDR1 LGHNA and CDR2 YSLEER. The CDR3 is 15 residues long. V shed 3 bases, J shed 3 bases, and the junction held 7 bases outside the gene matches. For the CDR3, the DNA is TGCGCCAGCAGCCACCGGACAGGAGATTACACTGAAGCTTTCTTT. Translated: CASSHRTGDYTEAFF.

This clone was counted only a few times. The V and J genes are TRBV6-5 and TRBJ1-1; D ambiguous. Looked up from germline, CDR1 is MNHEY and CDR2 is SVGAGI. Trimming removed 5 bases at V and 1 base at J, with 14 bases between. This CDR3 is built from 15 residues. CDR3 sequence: CASSPLSGQNTEAFF. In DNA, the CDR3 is TGTGCCAGCAGTCCGCTGAGCGGGCAGAACACTGAAGCTTTCTTT.

CDR3 DNA: TGTGCCAGCAGCCCAAGGACAGGGGGCTATCAGCCCCAGCATTTT. It is translated as CASSPRTGGYQPQHF. The genes are TRBV7-2 and TRBJ1-5; 11 bases fit TRBD1. The CDR3 runs to 15 residues. With V trimmed by 5 bases and J by 5 bases, 5 bases remained unmatched. From germline, CDR1 is SGHTA and CDR2 FQGNSA.

CDR3 residues: CASSPQILSSGTQYF. The CDR3 DNA reads TGTGCCAGCAGCCCCCAGATTCTAAGTTCGGGTACGCAGTATTTT. The chain is built from TRBV7-8 and TRBJ2-3; D gene ambiguous. The CDR3 has 15 amino acids. CDR1 is SGHVS and CDR2 is FQNEAQ in the germline V gene. V was cut by 5 bases and J by 8 bases, with 20 bases left in between.

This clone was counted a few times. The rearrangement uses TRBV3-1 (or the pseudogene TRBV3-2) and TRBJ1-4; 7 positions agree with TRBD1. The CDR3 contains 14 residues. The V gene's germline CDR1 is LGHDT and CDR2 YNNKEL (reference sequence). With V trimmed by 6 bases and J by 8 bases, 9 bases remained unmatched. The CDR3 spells CASRHRGSGEKLFF. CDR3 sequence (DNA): TGTGCCAGCAGACACAGGGGATCTGGCGAAAAACTGTTTTTT.

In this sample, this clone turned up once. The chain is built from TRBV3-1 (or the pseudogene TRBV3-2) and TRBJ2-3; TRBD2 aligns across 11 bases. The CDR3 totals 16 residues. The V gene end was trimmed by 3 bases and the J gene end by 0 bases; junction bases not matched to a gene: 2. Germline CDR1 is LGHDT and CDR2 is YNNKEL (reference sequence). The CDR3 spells CASSQRTSGSTDTQYF. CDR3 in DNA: TGTGCCAGCAGCCAGAGGACTAGCGGGAGCACAGATACGCAGTATTTT.

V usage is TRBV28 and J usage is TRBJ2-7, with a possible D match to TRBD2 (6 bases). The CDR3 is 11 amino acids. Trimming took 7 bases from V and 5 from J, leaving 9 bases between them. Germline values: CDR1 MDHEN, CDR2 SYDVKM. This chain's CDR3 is CASTSEDEQYF. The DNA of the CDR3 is TGTGCCAGCACTAGCGAGGACGAGCAGTACTTC.